This TCR beta chain is from a study of cytomegalovirus exposure and HLA in healthy donors. Study details: An analysis done earlier identified 117 million unique TCR beta sequences from 150 million to 200 million T cells. Genotyping showed around 81% of over 350 donors falling in the Caucasian-associated ancestry cluster.

Regarding this clone: Its antigen remains unidentified.

Germline V gene lookup returns CDR1 LGHNT and CDR2 FRNRAP. The CDR3 contains 13 residues. Trimming shortened V by 0 bases and J by 7 bases, and 10 bases separated the two germline ends. The PCR used 60 Vbeta and 13 Jbeta primers. Assay: immunoSEQ multiplex PCR; the TCRdb copy retains only in-frame clones and omits some. The sample records 200,000 to 250,000 clones, approximately 84% being singletons. Study-level findings and limits: Rates of TCR association differed by HLA locus in a later analysis, with DRB1 highest and HLA-C lowest.

This receptor was obtained from a woman between 35 and 50 years old in good health and CMV-seronegative. The sample comprised PBMCs. The chain combines TRBV12-5 with TRBJ2-7; TRBD1 is a possible D gene (5 bases). In DNA form, the CDR3 reads TGTGCTAGTGGTTTGGTGGGGCGCGGAGAGCAGTACTTC. Translation: CASGLVGRGEQYF.